Below are 10 T cell receptor beta chains sequenced from a single sample in a study of cytomegalovirus exposure and HLA in healthy donors. TCRdb's copy holds only in-frame clones and misses some; the assay was immunoSEQ multiplex PCR. Of 200,000 or so clones in the sample, roughly 84% are singletons; the top ten hold 1.5% to 2.5%. The sample was PBMCs. These receptor sequences come from a woman in her late teens or twenties in good health and CMV-seropositive.

The chain uses TRBV19 and TRBJ1-2; 8 bases are shared with TRBD1. Germline CDR1 LNHDA, CDR2 SQIVND (reference sequence). The J segment lost 6 bases and the V segment lost 6 bases, leaving 6 bases of the junction unmatched. The CDR3 spans 13 residues. The CDR3 sequence is CASRPGQADGYTF. Written as DNA, the CDR3 is TGTGCCAGTAGGCCGGGACAGGCTGATGGCTACACCTTC.

The chain links TRBV29-1 to TRBJ2-1, with 9 nucleotides matching TRBD1. Germline assignment: CDR1 SQVTM and CDR2 ANQGSEA. CDR3 length: 14 residues. The J segment lost 1 base and the V segment lost 4 bases, leaving 2 bases of the junction unmatched. The CDR3 reads CSVGGTGSYNEQFF. Written as DNA, the CDR3 is TGCAGCGTTGGGGGGACAGGGTCCTACAATGAGCAGTTCTTC.

The rearrangement links TRBV4-1 to TRBJ1-2; 7 bases fit TRBD1. Germline loops: CDR1 MGHRA, CDR2 YSYEKL. The CDR3 is made up of 16 amino acids. The ends lost 7 bases at V and 5 bases at J; junction bases unmatched: 16. CDR3 DNA sequence: TGCGCCAGCATGGGCCTCGCCCGGGACAGCGTGTATGGCTACACCTTC. It specifies CASMGLARDSVYGYTF.

J is TRBJ2-2 and V is TRBV27; TRBD2 aligns across 7 bases. The CDR3 consists of 14 residues. Germline V gives CDR1 MNHEY, CDR2 SMNVEV (reference sequence). In nucleotides, the CDR3 is TGTGTCGCTAAGACTAGTGCTAGCGGCGGGGAGCTGTTTTTT. Encoded protein: CVAKTSASGGELFF.

V usage is TRBV15 and J usage is TRBJ2-2, with D maybe TRBD2 (5 bases). This CDR3 has 16 amino acids. V was shortened by 1 base and J by 4 bases, with 13 bases between the two germline ends. Germline V CDR1 and CDR2: LNHNV, YYDKDF (reference sequence). The CDR3 region is CATSRAEAWGTGELFF. The CDR3 nucleotides are TGTGCCACCAGCAGAGCGGAGGCCTGGGGCACCGGGGAGCTGTTTTTT. Drawing the rest from reference TRBV15 and TRBJ2-2, the complete variable domain is DAMVIQNPRYQVTQFGKPVTLSCSQTLNHNVMYWYQQKSSQAPKLLFHYYDKDFNNEADTPDNFQSRRPNTSFCFLDIRSPGLGDTAMYLCATSRAEAWGTGELFFGEGSRLTVL.

About this clone: Other nucleotide sequences in the sample specify the same CDR3. V is TRBV27 and J is TRBJ2-7; TRBD1 aligns across 7 bases. This CDR3 has 13 amino acids. Trimming at V came to 5 bases and at J to 2 bases, leaving 3 bases not matched to a gene. Germline V gene data show CDR1 as MNHEY and CDR2 as SMNVEV (reference sequence). The CDR3 DNA reads TGTGCCAGCAGTCCTGGGACAGCCTACGAGCAGTACTTC. Amino acids: CASSPGTAYEQYF.

This chain uses TRBV5-1 with TRBJ1-4; D remains unclear. V was shortened by 2 bases and J by 3 bases, with 5 bases between the two germline ends. Germline lookup yields CDR1 SGHRS and CDR2 YFSETQ. The CDR3 length is 13 residues. CDR3 protein: CASSLASNEKLFF. For the CDR3, the DNA is TGCGCCAGCAGCTTAGCCTCTAATGAAAAACTGTTTTTT.

The rearrangement joins TRBV5-4 to TRBJ1-2; TRBD1 aligns across 10 bases. The CDR3 loop spans 16 amino acids. Per the germline V gene, CDR1 is SGHNT and CDR2 is YYREEE (reference sequence). The V segment lost 0 bases and the J segment 8 bases; nucleotides outside the gene matches: 10. CDR3 sequence reads: CASSLGTGGSGGGYTF. CDR3 nucleotide sequence: TGTGCCAGCAGCTTGGGGACAGGGGGGTCAGGGGGCGGCTACACCTTC.

This chain joins TRBV14 and TRBJ1-1; no clear D. CDR3 length equals 16 residues. Trimming cost V 2 bases and J 0 bases, with 13 bases left between them. The germline CDR1 and CDR2 sequences are SGHDN and FVKESK. CDR3 region: CASSQFRGTLNTEAFF. In DNA, the CDR3 is TGTGCCAGCAGCCAATTCCGGGGAACCTTGAACACTGAAGCTTTCTTT.

This sequence joins TRBV27 and TRBJ1-2; 9 nucleotides agree with TRBD1. Germline assignment: CDR1 MNHEY and CDR2 SMNVEV (reference sequence). V lost 5 bases and J lost 2; bases outside the gene matches: 9. The CDR3 runs to 16 residues. The CDR3 DNA follows: TGTGCCAGCAGTAAGAGCTCACAGGGGGCGAACTATGGCTACACCTTC. Its translation is CASSKSSQGANYGYTF.